Sequencing of this TCR beta chain was carried out in a study of CD4+ T cells in melanoma. Notes on the study in general: CD8+ T cell, macrophage and B cell function reportedly correlated with neoantigen-specific CD4+ T cells. Diverse differentiation states were reported for melanoma neoantigen-specific CD4+ T cells.

Germline lookup yields CDR1 MNHEY and CDR2 SVGAGI. This CDR3 has 15 residues. Trimming cost V 0 bases and J 11 bases, with 19 bases left between them. This clone has just one count. Antigen: not known. Generated by immunoSEQ multiplex PCR, the TCRdb table keeps only in-frame clones and is missing some. The data contain 40,000 to 50,000 clones, 80% to 90% of them singletons. The chain carries TRBV6-5 and TRBJ1-1; D is perhaps TRBD1 (5 bases). Sequenced material: peripheral blood. The receptor was derived from a human donor with melanoma. This CDR3 is CASSYSIVGRGSAFF. The CDR3 region has the DNA TGTGCCAGCAGTTACTCGATTGTGGGGCGCGGATCGGCTTTCTTT.